This T cell receptor (beta chain) originates from a study of technical replicates of blood from several donors. V dropped 3 bases and J dropped 2; count of bases not matched to a gene: 1. The CDR3 extends over 15 amino acids. CDR1 SGHAT and CDR2 FQNNGV come from the germline V gene. TCRdb's table, derived via immunoSEQ multiplex PCR, lists solely in-frame clones and lacks some. The top ten clones hold 0.25% to 0.3% of a sample with around 70,000 clones, around 93% of them seen once. This clonotype was obtained from a human donor in good health. Sequenced: T cells isolated from PBMCs. The chain couples TRBV11-2 to TRBJ2-3; TRBD2 matches 11 bases. The DNA of the CDR3 is TGTGCCAGCAGCTTTAGCGGGAGGGCCACAGATACGCAGTATTTT. Protein sequence: CASSFSGRATDTQYF.